This T cell receptor beta chain was profiled in a study of esophageal squamous cell carcinoma tumors (dated by TCRdb to about 2021). For the study in its entirety: Immuno relation high and low groups were defined by principal component analysis with K-means clustering applied to immunohistochemical T-cell and checkpoint marker values. The wider cohort comprised approximately 53 surgically treated esophageal squamous cell carcinoma patients in Japan, with approximately 20 high and approximately 32 low immuno relation cases. TCR sequencing covered about 10 patients: five randomly selected high immuno relation cases and five background-matched low immuno relation cases. The roughly ten cases yielded about 1,800,000 total TCRalpha reads and 1 million to 1.4 million total TCRbeta reads, and around 29,000 and 37,000 of those reads, respectively, were unique. The purpose of the study was to evaluate TCR repertoire diversity and shared TCR repertoires of T cells in the tumor environment of esophageal squamous cell carcinoma.

Libraries were made using 5' RACE. PCR with KAPA HiFi used TCRalpha or TCRbeta constant-region primers plus a P20EA primer, followed by nested second PCR with CA2 or CB2. Amplification of TCR genes was performed by unbiased adaptor ligation RT-PCR, in which reverse transcription was carried out with Superscript III and a polyT18-containing BSL-18E primer. Following second-strand synthesis and blunting, the P10EA/P20EA adaptor was ligated to the 5' end of the cDNA, and NotI digestion was then performed. Both the first and second PCRs consisted of roughly 20 cycles of 98 degrees C for 20 s, 65 degrees C for 30 s and 72 degrees C for 1 min. The Nextera XT Index kit v2 Set A was used to index the amplicons, which were then pooled in equimolar amounts and quantified with a Qubit 2.0 Fluorometer. Sequencing was carried out on the Illumina MiSeq platform with 2x300 bp paired-end reads. The authors' analysis ran thus. Reads were assigned to V and J genes by highest identity to IMGT reference sequences using Repertoire Genesis software ver.1.0. The CDR3 region was defined as running from Cys104 to Phe118 plus Gly119 and was then translated, while a unique sequence read was defined by a distinct combination of V, J and CDR3 amino acids. Shared V|J combinations were selected when significance was reached in both a Fisher's exact test in edgeR and a Mann Whitney U test. Repertoire dissimilarity index was computed with the R rdi package after removing singletons and bootstrapping 500 repertoire combinations. TCRdb handled the public reads itself, with Q25 trimming in fastp and clone calling in MiXCR, and kept productive beta chains. Each CDR3 protein appears once, grouped with its most common genes and DNA. The V and J calls, along with clone size, are taken from TCRdb and not from the paper's own processing. Present in this sample are about 5,600 distinct CDR3 sequences, 22% of which were seen just once. In total, the top ten clones hold roughly 30% of the sample.

Patients who received neoadjuvant chemotherapy or who lacked clinical information were excluded from enrollment. The TCR-sequenced cases shown were male and underwent subtotal esophagectomy with 2- or 3-field lymphadenectomy. RNA was isolated from bulk tumor tissue sections using a Qiagen AllPrep kit, and no T-cell sorting was performed. Until RNA extraction, small sections of tumor tissue removed at surgery were kept in RNAlater reagent at -80 degrees C. With regard to this clonotype: Its antigen has not been determined. One junction end does not reproduce the germline sequence, and a read error may be involved.

The paper's findings and limits, for the study overall: Three of the 10 cases showed a single dominant TCRalpha VJ recombination with apparently reduced TCRalpha diversity. Only a few cases were included in the TCR repertoire analysis, and no investigation at the CDR3 clonotype level was carried out. Because TCRalpha and TCRbeta chains were sequenced separately, chain pairing and the antigens recognized remained unknown. Given the large variation in the TCRalphabeta repertoire, the shared V|J recombination candidates might have been chosen by chance. No difference in total TCR repertoire counts was observed between groups, whereas significant repertoire counts were found to be higher in the high immuno relation group.

Sequencing input: tumor tissue. The TCR originated in a man aged 50 or older with esophageal squamous cell carcinoma.

The nucleotide sequence reads TGTGCCAGCAGCTTGGCTCCAGGGCCGGACTATGGCGACACCTTC. Its amino acids are CASSLAPGPDYGDTF. The chain employs TRBV5-8 and TRBJ1-2, and possibly TRBD1, on 5 matching bases. There are 15 amino acids in the CDR3, from cysteine to phenylalanine inclusive. The CDR3 DNA has 45 bases and is translated from base 1. Per the germline V gene, SGHTS is the CDR1 and YDEGEE is the CDR2.